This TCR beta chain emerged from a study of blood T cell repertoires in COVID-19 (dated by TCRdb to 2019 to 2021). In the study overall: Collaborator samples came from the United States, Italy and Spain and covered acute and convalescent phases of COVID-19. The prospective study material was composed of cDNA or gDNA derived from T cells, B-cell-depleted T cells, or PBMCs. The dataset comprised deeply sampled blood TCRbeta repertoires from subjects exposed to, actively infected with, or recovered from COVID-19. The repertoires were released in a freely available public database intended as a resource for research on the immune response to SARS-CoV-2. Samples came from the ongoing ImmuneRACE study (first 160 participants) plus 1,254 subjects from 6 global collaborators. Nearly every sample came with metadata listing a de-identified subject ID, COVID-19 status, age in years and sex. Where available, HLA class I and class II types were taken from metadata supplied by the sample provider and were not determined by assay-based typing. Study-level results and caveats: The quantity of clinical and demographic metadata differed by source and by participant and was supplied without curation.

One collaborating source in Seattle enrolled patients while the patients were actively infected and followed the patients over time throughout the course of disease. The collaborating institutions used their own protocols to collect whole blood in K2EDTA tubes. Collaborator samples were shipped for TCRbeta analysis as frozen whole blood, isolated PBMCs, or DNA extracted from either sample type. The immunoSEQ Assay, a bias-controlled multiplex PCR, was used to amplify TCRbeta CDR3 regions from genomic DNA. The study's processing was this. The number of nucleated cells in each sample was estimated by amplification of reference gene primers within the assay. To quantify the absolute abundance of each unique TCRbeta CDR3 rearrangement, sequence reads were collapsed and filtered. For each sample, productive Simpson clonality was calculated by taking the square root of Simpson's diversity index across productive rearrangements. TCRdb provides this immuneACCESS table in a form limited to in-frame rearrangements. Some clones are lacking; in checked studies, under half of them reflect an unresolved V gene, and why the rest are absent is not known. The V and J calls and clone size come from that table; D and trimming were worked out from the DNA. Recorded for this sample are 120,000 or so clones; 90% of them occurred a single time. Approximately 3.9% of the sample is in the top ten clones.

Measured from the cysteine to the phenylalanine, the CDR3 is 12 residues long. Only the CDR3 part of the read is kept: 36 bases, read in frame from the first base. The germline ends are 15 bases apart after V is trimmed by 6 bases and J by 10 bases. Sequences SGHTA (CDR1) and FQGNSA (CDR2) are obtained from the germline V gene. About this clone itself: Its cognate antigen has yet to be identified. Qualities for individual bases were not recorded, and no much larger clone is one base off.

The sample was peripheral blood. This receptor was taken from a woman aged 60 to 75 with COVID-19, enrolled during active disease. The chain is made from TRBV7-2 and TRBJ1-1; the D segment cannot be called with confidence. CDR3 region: CASSPSARRAFF. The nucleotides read TGTGCCAGCAGTCCGTCGGCCCGGAGAGCTTTCTTT.